This TCR beta chain was identified in a study of PD-1 blockade in classical Hodgkin lymphoma. Background on the study: Nivolumab dosing for patients was 3 mg/kg, administered intravenously every 2 weeks.

Assay: immunoSEQ multiplex PCR; the TCRdb copy retains only in-frame clones and omits some. Of around 23,000 clones detected, around 80% appear once; the ten largest clones hold 5% to 8%. Findings of the study overall: Newly diagnosed patients reportedly had lower baseline TCR diversity than healthy donors.

The sample's time point: cycle 4 day 1 (C4D1), after six to seven weeks of nivolumab. Relapse after autologous stem cell transplantation occurred in every patient, and brentuximab vedotin exposure varied. Details on this clone: The antigen is unknown.

The V gene lost 0 bases and the J gene lost 2 bases, with 5 bases spanning the gap. The length of the CDR3 is 13 residues. Looked up from germline, CDR1 is LGHNA and CDR2 is YSLEER. This clonotype was obtained from a human donor with classical Hodgkin lymphoma. This chain uses TRBV4-3 with TRBJ2-7; D is unclear. Source: peripheral blood mononuclear cells (PBMCs), taken before the fourth cycle of nivolumab. The CDR3, as DNA: TGCGCCAGCAGCCAAGAAATCGCCTACGAGCAGTACTTC. Translation: CASSQEIAYEQYF.